Each of the 18 T cell receptor beta chains below was sequenced from the same sample in a study of blood T cells in healthy people across ages. A J-beta primer mix and a sample-barcoded 5' primer were used in a second PCR of about 7 to 12 cycles. Via MiXCR, TCRdb re-called the 5' RACE reads, giving one row per CDR3 protein. The table records hundreds of thousands of distinct CDR3 sequences, around three fifths of them present only once. The sequenced sample consisted of blood. The source of these receptors is a man in his 60s in good health.

The chain uses TRBV29-1 and TRBJ2-1; 7 bases match TRBD1. From germline, CDR1 is SQVTM and CDR2 ANQGSEA. V lost 6 bases, J lost 3 bases, and 11 bases stayed unmatched. The CDR3 is made up of 15 amino acids. CDR3 residues: CSVALSGGFYNEQFF. CDR3 sequence (DNA): TGCAGCGTGGCCTTGTCAGGGGGATTCTACAATGAGCAGTTCTTC.

The CDR3 region has the DNA TGTGCCATCAGTGAGGGTTTAGCGGGGGGCTCCTACAATGAGCAGTTCTTC. Amino acids: CAISEGLAGGSYNEQFF. The chain employs TRBV10-3 and TRBJ2-1; TRBD2 matches at 10 bases. This CDR3 has 17 amino acids. Trimming at V came to 2 bases and at J to 0 bases, leaving 4 bases not matched to a gene. Per germline, CDR1 ENHRY and CDR2 SYGVKD.

The chain carries TRBV12-3 or TRBV12-4 and TRBJ1-4; 9 bases fit TRBD1. The V and J ends lost 8 bases and 8 bases, in that order; junction bases with no gene match: 9. CDR3 length: 14 amino acids. The CDR3 region is CASSRQGDEEKLFF. CDR3 coding DNA: TGTGCCAGCTCTCGACAGGGGGATGAGGAAAAACTGTTTTTT.

The gene calls are TRBV5-1 and TRBJ2-4; possibly TRBD1 or TRBD2 for D (5 bases each). The CDR3 length is 16 residues. Germline lookup yields CDR1 SGHRS and CDR2 YFSETQ. V shed 7 bases and J shed 3 bases, with 20 bases lying between them. The CDR3 sequence: CASWDEGRKVKNIQYF. As DNA, the CDR3 is TGCGCCAGCTGGGACGAGGGGCGAAAGGTCAAAAACATTCAGTACTTC.

This sequence joins TRBV7-2 and TRBJ2-7; no clear D. The CDR3 consists of 14 residues. CDR1 and CDR2 from the germline V gene are SGHTA and FQGNSA. V lost 1 base to trimming and J lost 3 bases, with 10 bases between them. CDR3 in DNA: TGTGCCAGCAGCTTAGTGTCGGCGAGCTACGAGCAGTACTTC. Its protein is CASSLVSASYEQYF.

This chain joins TRBV29-1 and TRBJ2-7; 8 bases match TRBD1. The CDR3 length is 14 residues. Germline loops: CDR1 SQVTM, CDR2 ANQGSEA. V lost 2 bases and J lost 7; bases outside the gene matches: 10. CDR3 DNA: TGCAGCGTTGAAAAACTGGACAGGGCAGGGGAGCAGTACTTC. Translating it yields CSVEKLDRAGEQYF.

The rearrangement uses TRBV14 and TRBJ2-2; maybe TRBD1 (5 bases). This CDR3 spans 15 amino acids. CDR1 is SGHDN, CDR2 FVKESK, per germline. The V gene lost 1 base and the J gene lost 1 base, with 7 bases spanning the gap. CDR3 residues: CASSQVQGNTGELFF. In DNA, the CDR3 is TGTGCCAGCAGCCAAGTTCAGGGGAACACCGGGGAGCTGTTTTTT.

V and J are TRBV27 and TRBJ2-5; D is ambiguous. The J call is in doubt because the DNA end fits TRBJ2-7 better. CDR1 and CDR2 from the germline V gene are MNHEY and SMNVEV (reference sequence). This CDR3 comprises 13 residues. The CDR3: CASGSSRTYEQYF. CDR3 nucleotides: TGTGCCAGCGGCTCCTCTAGGACCTACGAGCAGTACTTC.

V and J are TRBV2 and TRBJ2-6; the D gene is possibly TRBD1 (6 bases). The CDR3 is made up of 19 amino acids. V shed 7 bases and J shed 1 base, with 23 bases lying between them. Per germline, CDR1 SNHLY and CDR2 FYNNEI. The CDR3 reads CASTREQGWVESGANVLTF. As DNA, the CDR3 is TGTGCCAGCACCCGGGAACAGGGATGGGTGGAATCTGGGGCCAACGTCCTGACTTTC.

The chain combines TRBV24-1 with TRBJ1-2; D gene ambiguous. V was shortened by 5 bases and J by 5 bases, with 20 bases between the two germline ends. The CDR3 is made up of 16 amino acids. Germline values: CDR1 KGHDR, CDR2 SFDVKD. The CDR3 DNA reads TGTGCCACCAGTGGAGGGCCGACTCTGACGGGGTATGGCTACACCTTC. Its translation: CATSGGPTLTGYGYTF.

The chain employs TRBV20-1 and TRBJ2-5; D remains ambiguous. TRBJ2-1 matches the DNA end more closely, so the J call is doubtful. CDR1 is DFQATT and CDR2 is SNEGSKA in the germline V gene (reference sequence). This CDR3 contains 14 residues. The CDR3 bases are TGCAGTGCTGTAGACACGGTCTATCAAGAGACCCAGTTCTTC. Its translation is CSAVDTVYQETQFF.

In this sample, this clonotype turned up once. The V and J genes are TRBV3-1 and TRBJ2-1, with D perhaps TRBD1 or TRBD2 (5 bases each). CDR1 and CDR2 (germline): LGHDT, YNNKEL (reference sequence). V was shortened by 0 bases and J by 3 bases, with 12 bases between the two germline ends. This CDR3 spans 16 amino acids. This CDR3 reads CASSQDGGRIYNEQFF. The CDR3 nucleotides read TGTGCCAGCAGCCAAGATGGGGGACGGATCTACAATGAGCAGTTCTTC.

This clonotype was seen repeatedly, ten times or more. V usage is TRBV7-9 and J usage is TRBJ1-2; TRBD1 might be the D (6 bases). This CDR3 is 15 amino acids long. Trimming removed 1 base from V and 3 bases from J, with 12 bases in between. Germline lookup yields CDR1 SEHNR and CDR2 FQNEAQ (reference sequence). As DNA, the CDR3 is TGTGCCAGCAGCTTAGAGACAGGCGCTCACTATGGCTACACCTTC. Translation: CASSLETGAHYGYTF.

This sequence joins TRBV27 and TRBJ2-1, with D possibly being TRBD1 (6 bases). CDR3 length: 15 amino acids. Germline V gene data show CDR1 as MNHEY and CDR2 as SMNVEV (reference sequence). Trimming shortened V by 2 bases and J by 0 bases, and 8 bases separated the two germline ends. Written as DNA, the CDR3 is TGTGCCAGCAGTTTAGGACAGCTCTCCTACAATGAGCAGTTCTTC. This sequence encodes CASSLGQLSYNEQFF.

With regard to this clonotype: One end of the junction varies from germline; a read error may be responsible. The chain combines TRBV11-3 with TRBJ2-1; TRBD2 agrees at 9 bases. CDR1 is SGHNT and CDR2 is YENEEA in the germline V gene. This CDR3 region has 16 residues. The DNA of the CDR3 is TGTGCCAGCAGCTTAGGAGGCGGGGGGGGGAACAATGGGCAGTTCTTC. As protein: CASSLGGGGGNNGQFF. Based on the CDR3 plus reference TRBV11-3 and TRBJ2-1, the full variable domain is EAGVVQSPRYKIIEKKQPVAFWCNPISGHNTLYWYLQNLGQGPELLIRYENEEAVDDSQLPKDRFSAERLKGVDSTLKIQPAELGDSAVYLCASSLGGGGGNNGQFFGPGTRLTVL.

The chain uses TRBV27 and TRBJ2-2, with D tentatively TRBD1 (5 bases). The V end was cut by 2 bases, the J end by 1 base, with 8 bases between. Germline V gene sequence: CDR1 MNHEY, CDR2 SMNVEV (reference sequence). The CDR3 contains 15 residues. The CDR3 sequence is CASSLDSRNTGELFF. The CDR3 DNA follows: TGTGCCAGCAGTTTAGACAGCAGGAACACCGGGGAGCTGTTTTTT.

This chain uses TRBV9 with TRBJ2-5; D not certain. Germline loops: CDR1 SGDLS, CDR2 YYNGEE. The length of the CDR3 is 13 residues. Trimming stripped 0 bases from V and 5 bases from J, with 8 bases between. CDR3: CASSVEGHETQYF. The CDR3 DNA reads as TGTGCCAGCAGCGTAGAAGGGCACGAGACCCAGTACTTC.

The V call is TRBV18, the J call TRBJ2-5; 12 nucleotides match TRBD2. CDR1 and CDR2 (germline): KGHSH, LQKENI. The CDR3 contains 16 residues. With V trimmed by 3 bases and J by 4 bases, 6 bases remained unmatched. CDR3 nucleotides: TGTGCCAGCTCACCGCCCCTAGCGGGGGGGCGAGAGACCCAGTACTTC. It is translated as CASSPPLAGGRETQYF.